This entry describes one T cell receptor (beta chain). The length of the CDR3 is 18 residues. Germline loops: CDR1 LNHNV, CDR2 YYDKDF (reference sequence). The junction had 9 bases not matched to a gene; V was cut back by 1 base and J by 0 bases. In the original analysis: Counts of nucleated cells, estimated from reference gene primer amplification, were obtained. The method was immunoSEQ multiplex PCR; TCRdb's version includes in-frame clones alone and lacks a portion of them. That table is the source of V, J and clone size, and D and trimming were worked out from the DNA. This table holds roughly 200,000 clones, over 75% found once. The sample comes from a study of blood T cell repertoires in COVID-19. The wider study: The United States, Italy and Spain were the sources of the acute and convalescent COVID-19 samples.

This rearrangement joins TRBV15 to TRBJ1-5; 7 nucleotides agree with TRBD1. The clonotype was recovered from a man aged 55 to 69 with acute or convalescent COVID-19. Sequenced material: peripheral blood. The CDR3 DNA sequence: TGTGCCACCAGCAGAGGTATCAAGGGGGCCCTTAGCAATCAGCCCCAGCATTTT. Translating gives CATSRGIKGALSNQPQHF. Full variable domain (remainder filled in from reference TRBV15 and TRBJ1-5): DAMVIQNPRYQVTQFGKPVTLSCSQTLNHNVMYWYQQKSSQAPKLLFHYYDKDFNNEADTPDNFQSRRPNTSFCFLDIRSPGLGDTAMYLCATSRGIKGALSNQPQHFGDGTRLSIL.